This TCR beta chain derives from a study of CD8 T cells in ankylosing spondylitis. This clonotype has at least ten counts. MiXCR, applied by TCRdb to the 5' RACE reads, yields one record per CDR3 protein. This table has 250,000 to 400,000 distinct CDR3 sequences, about 9.9% appearing once. Germline assignment: CDR1 MGHRA and CDR2 YSYEKL. V shed 3 bases, J shed 4 bases, and the junction held 12 bases outside the gene matches. This CDR3 region has 17 residues. V gene TRBV4-1 combines with J gene TRBJ2-1, with TRBD2 matching over 7 bases. Sequencing used blood, either unsorted or a sorted T cell fraction (not recorded which). This receptor was taken from a female donor with ankylosing spondylitis or in good health (not recorded which). DNA for the CDR3: TGCGCCAGCAGCCACGACCCTGGGAGGGGAGCGTACAATGAGCAGTTCTTC. This gives the protein CASSHDPGRGAYNEQFF.